These 21 T cell receptor beta chains share one sample of origin, sequenced in a study of vaccination effects on CD4 cells after COVID-19. At the end of approximately 10 days of culture, CD4+ T cells were isolated. Subjects were given two BNT162b2 or mRNA-1273 vaccine doses. TCRdb's table, derived via immunoSEQ multiplex PCR, lists solely in-frame clones and lacks some. The sample lists more than 55,000 clones, less than 80% seen once, with about 4.5% in the top ten. These receptors have no known antigen. Sequenced material: CD4+ T cells from PBMCs cultured without peptide, taken after COVID-19 vaccination. The receptor source for this set is a human donor who received a COVID-19 vaccine.

This clone was detected only a few times. The rearrangement joins TRBV5-5 to TRBJ1-1, with TRBD1 as a possible D gene (5 bases). V lost 0 bases to trimming and J lost 1 base, with 10 bases between them. CDR1 SGHKS and CDR2 YYEKEE come from the germline V gene (reference sequence). The CDR3 contains 15 residues. In nucleotides, the CDR3 is TGTGCCAGCAGCTTGGGGGGGTTGGGGAACACTGAAGCTTTCTTT. This codes for CASSLGGLGNTEAFF.

V is TRBV5-6 and J is TRBJ1-1; 9 bases fit TRBD1. CDR1 is SGHDT and CDR2 is YYEEEE in the germline V gene. The CDR3 has 13 residues. Unmatched junction bases numbered 11, after V lost 4 bases and J lost 13 bases. The CDR3: CASSAYRGRNGFF. CDR3 DNA sequence: TGTGCCAGCAGCGCGTACAGGGGGCGCAACGGTTTCTTT. Combining the CDR3 with reference TRBV5-6 and TRBJ1-1 gives the whole variable domain DAGVTQSPTHLIKTRGQQVTLRCSPKSGHDTVSWYQQALGQGPQFIFQYYEEEERQRGNFPDRFSGHQFPNYSSELNVNALLLGDSALYLCASSAYRGRNGFFGQGTRLTVV.

The V call is TRBV4-1, the J call TRBJ1-1; no clear D. CDR1 and CDR2 from the germline V gene are MGHRA and YSYEKL. The V end lost 5 bases, the J end lost 7 bases, and 20 bases lay between the germline ends. The CDR3 consists of 15 residues. The CDR3 here is CASSKVSAKGSEAFF. The CDR3 coding sequence is TGCGCCAGCAGCAAAGTCAGCGCAAAAGGGAGTGAAGCTTTCTTT.

This clone was recorded only once. The V gene is TRBV2, the J gene TRBJ2-7; 9 bases line up with TRBD1. There are 15 residues in the CDR3. With V trimmed by 4 bases and J by 5 bases, 9 bases remained unmatched. Germline values: CDR1 SNHLY, CDR2 FYNNEI. This CDR3 is CASSVGGQGLNEQYF. The CDR3 DNA reads TGTGCCAGCAGTGTGGGAGGACAGGGGTTAAACGAGCAGTACTTC.

The gene calls are TRBV18 and TRBJ1-1; the match to TRBD1 covers 12 bases. The CDR3 totals 22 residues. V dropped 2 bases and J dropped 4; count of bases not matched to a gene: 23. Germline CDR1 KGHSH, CDR2 LQKENI. CDR3 DNA sequence: TGTGCCAGCTCACCAAACCACGATGGACGAATCCGGGACAGGGGGCCCTTCACTGAAGCTTTCTTT. This translates into CASSPNHDGRIRDRGPFTEAFF.

This clone came up a few times. This chain uses TRBV7-2 with TRBJ2-1; unclear D gene. Trimming pared 1 base from V and 2 bases from J, leaving 6 bases between. Looked up from germline, CDR1 is SGHTA and CDR2 is FQGNSA. The CDR3 runs to 14 residues. The CDR3 here is CASSLVPPYNEQFF. The CDR3 DNA reads as TGTGCCAGCAGCTTAGTCCCTCCCTACAATGAGCAGTTCTTC.

This clone was found once. CDR3 residues: CASSFRLAGALYQETQYF. The CDR3 DNA reads as TGTGCCAGCAGCTTTAGACTAGCGGGAGCGCTGTACCAAGAGACCCAGTACTTC. The genes are TRBV7-9 and TRBJ2-5, with 12 bases aligning to TRBD2. CDR1 and CDR2 (germline): SEHNR, FQNEAQ (reference sequence). There are 18 residues in the CDR3. The V gene end was trimmed by 3 bases and the J gene end by 0 bases; junction bases not matched to a gene: 8.

The chain links TRBV18 to TRBJ2-2; 8 nucleotides align to TRBD2. The V and J ends lost 3 bases and 5 bases, in that order; junction bases with no gene match: 8. The CDR3 is 16 amino acids. Germline V gives CDR1 KGHSH, CDR2 LQKENI. CDR3 nucleotides: TGTGCCAGCTCACCGGCAACTGCGGGAGGAACCGGGGAGCTGTTTTTT. Protein: CASSPATAGGTGELFF.

In this sample, this clone turned up once. This chain joins TRBV7-2 and TRBJ2-7; D is perhaps TRBD2 (6 bases). The CDR3 spans 13 residues. With 3 bases removed from V and 5 bases from J, the gap between germline ends came to 11 bases. CDR1 is SGHTA and CDR2 is FQGNSA in the germline V gene. The DNA of the CDR3 is TGTGCCAGCAGCTTGGCGGGGAAAAACGAGCAGTACTTC. It yields the protein CASSLAGKNEQYF.

The chain has TRBV3-1 (or the pseudogene TRBV3-2) and TRBJ2-2, with D perhaps given as TRBD1 or TRBD2 (5 bases each). This CDR3 contains 14 residues. The germline CDR1 and CDR2 sequences are LGHDT and YNNKEL (reference sequence). V shed 3 bases and J shed 8 bases, with 13 bases lying between them. CDR3 sequence: CASSQGVVGGELFF. The CDR3, as DNA: TGTGCCAGCAGCCAGGGGGTGGTAGGAGGGGAGCTGTTTTTT.

The rearrangement links TRBV30 to TRBJ2-7; D could derive from TRBD1 or TRBD2 (5 bases each). The CDR3 has 15 amino acids. Trimming cost V 0 bases and J 3 bases, with 15 bases left between them. The germline V gene has CDR1 GTSNPN and CDR2 SVGIG (reference sequence). The CDR3 spells CAWSVGAGIIYEQYF. DNA for the CDR3: TGTGCCTGGAGTGTCGGGGCAGGGATTATCTACGAGCAGTACTTC.

The chain carries TRBV5-6 and TRBJ1-4, with 8 bases matching TRBD1. The CDR3 spans 16 residues. Unmatched junction bases numbered 11, after V lost 3 bases and J lost 7 bases. Germline loops: CDR1 SGHDT, CDR2 YYEEEE. DNA of the CDR3: TGTGCCAGCAGCTGGGGTCCGACAGGGGCTTTTGAAAAACTGTTTTTT. Its protein product is CASSWGPTGAFEKLFF.

This chain uses TRBV29-1 with TRBJ1-1; a weak D match, TRBD1 (6 bases). The V end was cut by 3 bases, the J end by 0 bases, with 11 bases between. Germline-derived CDR1 and CDR2 are SQVTM and ANQGSEA. The CDR3 loop spans 14 amino acids. CDR3 DNA: TGCAGCGTTGATCAGGGACACATGAACACTGAAGCTTTCTTT. Its protein product is CSVDQGHMNTEAFF.

This clone came up a few times. V is TRBV2 and J is TRBJ2-1, with 12 bases lining up with TRBD2. Trimming removed 6 bases from V and 1 base from J; junction bases left unmatched: 1. The CDR3 length is 15 residues. The V gene's germline CDR1 is SNHLY and CDR2 FYNNEI. CDR3 amino acids: CASRTSGRSYNEQFF. The CDR3 nucleotides read TGTGCCAGCAGAACTAGCGGGAGGTCCTACAATGAGCAGTTCTTC.

This clone was seen a handful of times. The V and J genes are TRBV5-6 and TRBJ2-3; a possible D gene is TRBD2 (6 bases). The CDR3 spans 14 residues. CDR1 SGHDT and CDR2 YYEEEE come from the germline V gene. V was pared by 7 bases and J by 5 bases, with 17 bases between. The CDR3 sequence: CASAQGRRGDTQYF. The CDR3 nucleotides are TGTGCCAGCGCCCAGGGTAGGAGGGGAGATACGCAGTATTTT.

This chain connects TRBV9 to TRBJ1-6; D is uncertain. The CDR3 sequence is 15 residues long. Trimming shortened V by 5 bases and J by 5 bases, and 14 bases separated the two germline ends. CDR1 and CDR2 from the germline V gene are SGDLS and YYNGEE. The CDR3 DNA follows: TGTGCCAGCAGTGCCTATGGGGTTGATAATTCACCCCTCCACTTT. This gives the protein CASSAYGVDNSPLHF.

The genes are TRBV27 and TRBJ2-1, with a tentative D call TRBD2 (5 bases). The CDR3 covers 16 residues. The V gene's germline CDR1 is MNHEY and CDR2 SMNVEV (reference sequence). Trimming took off 8 bases at V and 0 bases at J, with 17 bases between the two ends. The CDR3 bases are TGTGCCAGCGGTACCAATAGCGCGAGCTCCTACAATGAGCAGTTCTTC. This translates into CASGTNSASSYNEQFF.

This clone came up a few times. The chain has TRBV7-2 and TRBJ2-2; D may be TRBD2 (7 bases). Looked up from germline, CDR1 is SGHTA and CDR2 is FQGNSA. The V end was cut by 2 bases, the J end by 0 bases, with 10 bases between. The CDR3 consists of 16 residues. The CDR3 coding sequence is TGTGCCAGCAGCTTATGGGAGGGGGCGAACACCGGGGAGCTGTTTTTT. It is translated as CASSLWEGANTGELFF.

The chain employs TRBV1 and TRBJ1-3; the table's D call, TRBD1, has no DNA check behind it. TRBV1 is a documented pseudogene. This CDR3 spans 14 amino acids. CDR3 DNA sequence: TGCACCAGCAGCCAAGCAGGGTCTGGAAACACCATATATTTT. Protein: CTSSQAGSGNTIYF.

The genes are TRBV6-5 and TRBJ2-7, with 12 bases lining up with TRBD2. The CDR3 contains 16 residues. V shed 0 bases, J shed 3 bases, and the junction held 3 bases outside the gene matches. Germline loops: CDR1 MNHEY, CDR2 SVGAGI. DNA for the CDR3: TGTGCCAGCAGTTACTCGTCTAGCGGGAGGGTCTACGAGCAGTACTTC. Protein: CASSYSSSGRVYEQYF.

The rearrangement links TRBV5-1 to TRBJ1-2, with a weak D call TRBD1 (6 bases). Germline CDR1 and CDR2: SGHRS and YFSETQ. The V end was cut by 4 bases, the J end by 8 bases, with 15 bases between. The CDR3 contains 13 residues. The CDR3, as DNA: TGCGCCAGCAGCATGTCGACAGGTAACGGCTACACCTTC. Its protein is CASSMSTGNGYTF.